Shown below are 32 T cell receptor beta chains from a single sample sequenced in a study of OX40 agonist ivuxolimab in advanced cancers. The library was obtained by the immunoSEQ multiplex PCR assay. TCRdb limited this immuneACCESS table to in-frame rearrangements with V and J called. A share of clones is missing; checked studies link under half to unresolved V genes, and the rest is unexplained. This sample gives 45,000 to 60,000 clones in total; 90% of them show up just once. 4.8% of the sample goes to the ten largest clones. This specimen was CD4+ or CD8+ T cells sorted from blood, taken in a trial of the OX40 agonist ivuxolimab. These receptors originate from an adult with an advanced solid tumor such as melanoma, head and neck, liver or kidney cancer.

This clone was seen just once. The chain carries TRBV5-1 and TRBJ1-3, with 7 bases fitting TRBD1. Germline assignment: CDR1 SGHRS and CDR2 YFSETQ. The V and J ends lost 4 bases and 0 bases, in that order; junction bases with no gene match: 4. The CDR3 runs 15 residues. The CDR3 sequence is CASSETGLSGNTIYF. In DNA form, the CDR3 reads TGCGCCAGCAGCGAGACAGGGCTCTCTGGAAACACCATATATTTT.

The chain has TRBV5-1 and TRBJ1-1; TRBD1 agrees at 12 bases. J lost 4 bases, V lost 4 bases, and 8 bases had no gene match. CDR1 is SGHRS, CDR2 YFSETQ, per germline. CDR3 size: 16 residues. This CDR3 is CASSAGTGGAFTEAFF. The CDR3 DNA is TGCGCCAGCAGCGCGGGGACAGGGGGCGCATTCACTGAAGCTTTCTTT.

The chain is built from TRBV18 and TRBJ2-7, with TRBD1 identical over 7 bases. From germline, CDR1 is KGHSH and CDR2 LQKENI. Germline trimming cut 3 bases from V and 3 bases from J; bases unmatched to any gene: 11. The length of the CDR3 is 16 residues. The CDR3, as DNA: TGTGCCAGCTCACCCCCCCCTCGACAGGGACGCTACGAGCAGTACTTC. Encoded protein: CASSPPPRQGRYEQYF.

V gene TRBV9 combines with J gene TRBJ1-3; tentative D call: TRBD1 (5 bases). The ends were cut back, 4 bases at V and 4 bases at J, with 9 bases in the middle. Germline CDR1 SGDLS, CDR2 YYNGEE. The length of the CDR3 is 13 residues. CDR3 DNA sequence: TGTGCCAGCAGCCCCGGGGGAGGAAACACCATATATTTT. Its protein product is CASSPGGGNTIYF.

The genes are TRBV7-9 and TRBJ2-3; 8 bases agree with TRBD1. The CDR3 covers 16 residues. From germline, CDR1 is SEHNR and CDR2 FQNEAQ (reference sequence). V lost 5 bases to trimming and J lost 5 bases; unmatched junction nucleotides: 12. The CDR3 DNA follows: TGTGCCAGCAGCGCACCGGGACAGGCTTTTAGAGATACGCAGTATTTT. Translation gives CASSAPGQAFRDTQYF.

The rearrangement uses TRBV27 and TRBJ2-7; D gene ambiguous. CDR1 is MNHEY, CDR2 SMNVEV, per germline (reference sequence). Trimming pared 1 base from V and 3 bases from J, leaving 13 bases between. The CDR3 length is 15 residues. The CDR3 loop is CASSLFGQGDYEQYF. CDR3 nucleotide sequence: TGTGCCAGCAGTTTATTTGGCCAAGGTGACTACGAGCAGTACTTC.

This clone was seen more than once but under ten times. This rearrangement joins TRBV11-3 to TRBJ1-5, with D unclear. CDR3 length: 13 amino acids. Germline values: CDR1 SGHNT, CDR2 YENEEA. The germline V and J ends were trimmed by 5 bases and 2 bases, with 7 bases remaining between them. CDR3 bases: TGTGCCAGCAGCGCGGACGGCAATCAGCCCCAGCATTTT. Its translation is CASSADGNQPQHF. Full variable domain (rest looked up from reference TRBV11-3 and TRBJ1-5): EAGVVQSPRYKIIEKKQPVAFWCNPISGHNTLYWYLQNLGQGPELLIRYENEEAVDDSQLPKDRFSAERLKGVDSTLKIQPAELGDSAVYLCASSADGNQPQHFGDGTRLSIL.

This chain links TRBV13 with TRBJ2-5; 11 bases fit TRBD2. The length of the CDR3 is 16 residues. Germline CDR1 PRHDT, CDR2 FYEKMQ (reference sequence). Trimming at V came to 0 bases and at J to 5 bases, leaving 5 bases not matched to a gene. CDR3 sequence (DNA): TGTGCCAGCAGCTTAGGCATGTCTAGCGGGGGGGAGACCCAGTACTTC. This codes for CASSLGMSSGGETQYF.

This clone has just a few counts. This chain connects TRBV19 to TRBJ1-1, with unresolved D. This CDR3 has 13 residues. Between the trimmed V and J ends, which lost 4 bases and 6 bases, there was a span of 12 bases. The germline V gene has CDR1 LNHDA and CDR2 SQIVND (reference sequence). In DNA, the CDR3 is TGTGCCAGTAGTACACCCCCGGACCCTGAAGCTTTCTTT. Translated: CASSTPPDPEAFF.

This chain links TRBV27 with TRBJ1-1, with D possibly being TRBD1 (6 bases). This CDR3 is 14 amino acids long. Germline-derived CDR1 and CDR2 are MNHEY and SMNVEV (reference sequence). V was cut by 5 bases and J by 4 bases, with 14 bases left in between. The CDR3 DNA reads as TGTGCCAGCAGTACCCTAGGAGGGGGCACTGAAGCTTTCTTT. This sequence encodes CASSTLGGGTEAFF.

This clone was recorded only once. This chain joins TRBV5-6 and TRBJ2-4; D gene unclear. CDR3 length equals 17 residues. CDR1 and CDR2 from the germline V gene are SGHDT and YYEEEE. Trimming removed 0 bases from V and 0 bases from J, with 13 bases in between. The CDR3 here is CASSLALVVSAKNIQYF. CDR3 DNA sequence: TGTGCCAGCAGCTTGGCACTGGTTGTTTCAGCCAAAAACATTCAGTACTTC. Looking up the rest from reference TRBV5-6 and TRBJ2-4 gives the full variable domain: DAGVTQSPTHLIKTRGQQVTLRCSPKSGHDTVSWYQQALGQGPQFIFQYYEEEERQRGNFPDRFSGHQFPNYSSELNVNALLLGDSALYLCASSLALVVSAKNIQYFGAGTRLSVL.

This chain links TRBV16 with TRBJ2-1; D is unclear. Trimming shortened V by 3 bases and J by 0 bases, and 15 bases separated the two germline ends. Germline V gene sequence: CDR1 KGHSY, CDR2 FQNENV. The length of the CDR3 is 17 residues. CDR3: CASSQDEARSSYNEQFF. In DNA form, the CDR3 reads TGTGCCAGCAGCCAGGATGAGGCTCGTAGCTCCTACAATGAGCAGTTCTTC.

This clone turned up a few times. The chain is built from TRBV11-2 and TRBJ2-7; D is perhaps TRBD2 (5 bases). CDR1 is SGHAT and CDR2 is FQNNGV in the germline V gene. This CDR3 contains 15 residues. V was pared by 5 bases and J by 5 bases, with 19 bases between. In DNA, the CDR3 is TGTGCCAGCAGCCTTCGGCCTAGCCGTGGGAACGAGCAGTACTTC. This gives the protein CASSLRPSRGNEQYF.

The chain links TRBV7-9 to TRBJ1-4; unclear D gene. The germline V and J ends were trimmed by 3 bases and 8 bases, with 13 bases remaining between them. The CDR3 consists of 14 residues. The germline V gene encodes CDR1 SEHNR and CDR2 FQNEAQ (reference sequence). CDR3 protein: CASSFVGGGEKLFF. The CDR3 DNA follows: TGTGCCAGCAGCTTCGTGGGAGGAGGCGAAAAACTGTTTTTT.

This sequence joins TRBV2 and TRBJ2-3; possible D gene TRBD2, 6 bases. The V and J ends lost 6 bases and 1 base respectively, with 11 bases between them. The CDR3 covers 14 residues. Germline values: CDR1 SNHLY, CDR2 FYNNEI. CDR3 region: CASSLAQGTDTQYF. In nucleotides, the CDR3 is TGTGCCAGCAGCCTAGCGCAGGGCACAGATACGCAGTATTTT.

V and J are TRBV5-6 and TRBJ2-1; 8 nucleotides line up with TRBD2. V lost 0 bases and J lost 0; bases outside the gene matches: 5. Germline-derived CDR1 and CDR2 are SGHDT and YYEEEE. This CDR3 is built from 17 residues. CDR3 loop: CASSLARGGHSYNEQFF. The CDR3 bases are TGTGCCAGCAGCTTGGCCCGGGGGGGCCACTCCTACAATGAGCAGTTCTTC.

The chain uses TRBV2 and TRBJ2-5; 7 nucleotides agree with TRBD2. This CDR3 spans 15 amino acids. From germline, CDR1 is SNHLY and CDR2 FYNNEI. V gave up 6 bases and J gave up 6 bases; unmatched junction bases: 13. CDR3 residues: CASSIGASGPQTQYF. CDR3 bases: TGTGCCAGCAGCATCGGGGCTAGCGGACCCCAGACCCAGTACTTC.

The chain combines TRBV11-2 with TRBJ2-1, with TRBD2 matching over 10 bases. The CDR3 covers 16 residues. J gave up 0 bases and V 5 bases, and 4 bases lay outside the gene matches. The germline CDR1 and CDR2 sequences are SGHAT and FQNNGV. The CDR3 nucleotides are TGTGCCAGCAGCGATTGGACTAGCGGCTCCTACAATGAGCAGTTCTTC. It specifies CASSDWTSGSYNEQFF.

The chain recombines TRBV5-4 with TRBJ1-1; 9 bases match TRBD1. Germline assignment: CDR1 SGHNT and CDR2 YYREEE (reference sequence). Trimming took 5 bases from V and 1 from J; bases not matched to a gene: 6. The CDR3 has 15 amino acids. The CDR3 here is CASRGGQGTNTEAFF. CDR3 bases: TGTGCCAGCAGGGGTGGACAGGGGACGAACACTGAAGCTTTCTTT. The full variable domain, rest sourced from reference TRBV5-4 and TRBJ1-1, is ETGVTQSPTHLIKTRGQQVTLRCSSQSGHNTVSWYQQALGQGPQFIFQYYREEENGRGNFPPRFSGLQFPNYSSELNVNALELDDSALYLCASRGGQGTNTEAFFGQGTRLTVV.

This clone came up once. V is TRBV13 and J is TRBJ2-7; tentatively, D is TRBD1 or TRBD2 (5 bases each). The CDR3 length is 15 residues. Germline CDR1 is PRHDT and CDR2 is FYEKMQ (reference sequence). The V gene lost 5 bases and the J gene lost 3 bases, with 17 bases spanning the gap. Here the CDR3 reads CASSGRGTPVYEQYF. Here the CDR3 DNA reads TGTGCCAGCAGCGGAAGAGGGACGCCCGTCTACGAGCAGTACTTC.

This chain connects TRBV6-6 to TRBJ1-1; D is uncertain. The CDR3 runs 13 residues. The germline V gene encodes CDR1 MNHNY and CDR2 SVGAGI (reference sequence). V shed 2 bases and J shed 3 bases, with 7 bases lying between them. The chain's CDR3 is CASSYGRDTEAFF. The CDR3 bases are TGTGCCAGCAGTTACGGGAGGGACACTGAAGCTTTCTTT.

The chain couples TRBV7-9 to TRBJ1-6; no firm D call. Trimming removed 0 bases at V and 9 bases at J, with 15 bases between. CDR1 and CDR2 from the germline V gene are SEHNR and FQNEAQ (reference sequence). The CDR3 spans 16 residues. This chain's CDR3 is CASSLARAGSSSPLHF. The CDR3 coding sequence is TGTGCCAGCAGCTTAGCGCGGGCAGGATCGAGTTCACCCCTCCACTTT. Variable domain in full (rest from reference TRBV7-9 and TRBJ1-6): DTGVSQNPRHKITKRGQNVTFRCDPISEHNRLYWYRQTLGQGPEFLTYFQNEAQLEKSRLLSDRFSAERPKGSFSTLEIQRTEQGDSAMYLCASSLARAGSSSPLHFGNGTRLTVT.

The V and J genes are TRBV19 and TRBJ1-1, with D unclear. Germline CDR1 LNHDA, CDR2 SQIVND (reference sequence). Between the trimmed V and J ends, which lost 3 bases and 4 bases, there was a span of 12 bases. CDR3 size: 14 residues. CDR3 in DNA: TGTGCCAGTAGTATGGGGAACGTAGGCACTGAAGCTTTCTTT. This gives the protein CASSMGNVGTEAFF. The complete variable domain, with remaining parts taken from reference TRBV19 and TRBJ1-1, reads DGGITQSPKYLFRKEGQNVTLSCEQNLNHDAMYWYRQDPGQGLRLIYYSQIVNDFQKGDIAEGYSVSREKKESFPLTVTSAQKNPTAFYLCASSMGNVGTEAFFGQGTRLTVV.

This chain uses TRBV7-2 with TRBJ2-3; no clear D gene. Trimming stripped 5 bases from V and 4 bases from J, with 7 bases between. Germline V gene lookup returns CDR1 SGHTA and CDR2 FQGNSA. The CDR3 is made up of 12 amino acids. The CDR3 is CASSDFSDTQYF. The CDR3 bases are TGTGCCAGCAGCGATTTTTCAGATACGCAGTATTTT. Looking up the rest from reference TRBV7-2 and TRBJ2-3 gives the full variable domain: GAGVSQSPSNKVTEKGKDVELRCDPISGHTALYWYRQSLGQGLEFLIYFQGNSAPDKSGLPSDRFSAERTGGSVSTLTIQRTQQEDSAVYLCASSDFSDTQYFGPGTRLTVL.

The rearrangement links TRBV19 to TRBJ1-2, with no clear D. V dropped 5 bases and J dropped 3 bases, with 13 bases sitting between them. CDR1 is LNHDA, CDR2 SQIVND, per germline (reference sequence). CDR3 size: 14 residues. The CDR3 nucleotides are TGTGCCAGTAGTCCCCAGGCCCGTGACTATGGCTACACCTTC. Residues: CASSPQARDYGYTF.

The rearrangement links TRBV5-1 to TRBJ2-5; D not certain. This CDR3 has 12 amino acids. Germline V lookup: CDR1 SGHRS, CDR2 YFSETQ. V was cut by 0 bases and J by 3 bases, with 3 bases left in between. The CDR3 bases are TGCGCCAGCAGCTTGGGGGAAGAGACCCAGTACTTC. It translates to CASSLGEETQYF. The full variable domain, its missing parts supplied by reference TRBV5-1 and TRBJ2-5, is KAGVTQTPRYLIKTRGQQVTLSCSPISGHRSVSWYQQTPGQGLQFLFEYFSETQRNKGNFPGRFSGRQFSNSRSEMNVSTLELGDSALYLCASSLGEETQYFGPGTRLLVL.

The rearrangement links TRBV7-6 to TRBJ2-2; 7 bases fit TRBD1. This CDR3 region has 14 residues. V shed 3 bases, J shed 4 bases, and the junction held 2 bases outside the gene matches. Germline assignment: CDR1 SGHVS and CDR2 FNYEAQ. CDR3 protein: CASSLDRPTGELFF. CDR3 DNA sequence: TGTGCCAGCAGCTTGGACAGGCCCACCGGGGAGCTGTTTTTT. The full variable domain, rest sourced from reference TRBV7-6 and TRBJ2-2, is GAGVSQSPRYKVTKRGQDVALRCDPISGHVSLYWYRQALGQGPEFLTYFNYEAQQDKSGLPNDRFSAERPEGSISTLTIQRTEQRDSAMYRCASSLDRPTGELFFGEGSRLTVL.

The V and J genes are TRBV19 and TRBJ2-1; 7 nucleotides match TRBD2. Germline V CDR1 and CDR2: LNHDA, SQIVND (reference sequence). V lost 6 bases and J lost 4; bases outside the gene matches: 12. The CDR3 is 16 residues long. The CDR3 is CASREYPGLSYNEQFF. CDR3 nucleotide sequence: TGTGCCAGTAGGGAGTATCCGGGACTAAGTTACAATGAGCAGTTCTTC.

CDR3 DNA: TGTGCCATCAGTACCGACAGCACAGATACGCAGTATTTT. Amino acids: CAISTDSTDTQYF. V and J are TRBV10-3 and TRBJ2-3; D is undetermined. Trimming shortened V by 5 bases and J by 0 bases, and 6 bases separated the two germline ends. Germline V lookup: CDR1 ENHRY, CDR2 SYGVKD. CDR3 size: 13 residues.

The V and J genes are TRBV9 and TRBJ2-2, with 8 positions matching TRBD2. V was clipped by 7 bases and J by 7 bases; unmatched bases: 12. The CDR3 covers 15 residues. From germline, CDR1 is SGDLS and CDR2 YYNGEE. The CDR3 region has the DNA TGTGCCAGCGGCCTGATTAGCGGGAAAGGCGGGGAGCTGTTTTTT. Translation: CASGLISGKGGELFF.

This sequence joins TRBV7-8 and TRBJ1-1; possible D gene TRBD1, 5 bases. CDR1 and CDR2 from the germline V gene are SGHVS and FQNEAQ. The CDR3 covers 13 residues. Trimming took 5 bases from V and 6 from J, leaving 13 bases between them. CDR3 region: CASSTLGVAEAFF. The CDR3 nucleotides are TGTGCCAGCAGCACCCTAGGGGTAGCTGAAGCTTTCTTT.

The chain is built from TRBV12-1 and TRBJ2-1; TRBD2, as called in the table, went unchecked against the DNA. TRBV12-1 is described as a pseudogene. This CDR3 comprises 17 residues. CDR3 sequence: CASSQRLAGENYNEQFF. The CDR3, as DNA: TGTGCCAGCAGCCAAAGACTAGCGGGGGAAAACTACAATGAGCAGTTCTTC.